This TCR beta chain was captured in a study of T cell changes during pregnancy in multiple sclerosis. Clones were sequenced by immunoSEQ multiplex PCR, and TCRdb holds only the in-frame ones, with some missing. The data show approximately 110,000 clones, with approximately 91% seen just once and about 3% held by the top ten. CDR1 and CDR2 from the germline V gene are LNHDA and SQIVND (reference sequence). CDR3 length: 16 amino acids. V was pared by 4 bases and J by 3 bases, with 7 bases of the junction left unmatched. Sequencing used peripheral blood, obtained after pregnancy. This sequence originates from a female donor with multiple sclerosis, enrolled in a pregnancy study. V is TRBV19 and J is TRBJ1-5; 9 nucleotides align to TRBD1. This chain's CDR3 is CASSTDRGSYNQPQHF. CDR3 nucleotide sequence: TGTGCCAGTAGTACGGACAGGGGATCGTACAATCAGCCCCAGCATTTT.